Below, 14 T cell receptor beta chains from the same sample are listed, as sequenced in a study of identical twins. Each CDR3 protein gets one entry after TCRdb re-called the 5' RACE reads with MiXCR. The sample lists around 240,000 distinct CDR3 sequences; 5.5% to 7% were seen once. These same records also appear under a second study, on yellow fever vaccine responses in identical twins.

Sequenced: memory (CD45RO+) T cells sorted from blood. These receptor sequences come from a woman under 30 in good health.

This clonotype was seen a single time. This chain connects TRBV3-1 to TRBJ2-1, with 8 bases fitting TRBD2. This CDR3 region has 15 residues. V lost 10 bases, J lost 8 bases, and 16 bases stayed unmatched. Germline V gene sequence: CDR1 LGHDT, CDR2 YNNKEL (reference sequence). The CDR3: CATTSPGLGLDEQFF. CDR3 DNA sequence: TGTGCCACCACCTCGCCGGGACTAGGTCTCGATGAGCAGTTCTTC.

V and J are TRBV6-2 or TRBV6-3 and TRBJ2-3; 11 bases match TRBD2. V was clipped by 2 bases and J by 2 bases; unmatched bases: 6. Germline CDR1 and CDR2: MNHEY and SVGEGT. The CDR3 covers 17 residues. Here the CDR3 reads CASSYPLAGVVTDTQYF. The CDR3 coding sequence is TGTGCCAGCAGTTACCCACTAGCGGGAGTCGTCACAGATACGCAGTATTTT.

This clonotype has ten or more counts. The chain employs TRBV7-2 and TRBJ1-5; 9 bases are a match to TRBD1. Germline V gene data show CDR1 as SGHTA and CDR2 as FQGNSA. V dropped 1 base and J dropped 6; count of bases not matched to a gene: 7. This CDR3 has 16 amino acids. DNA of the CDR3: TGTGCCAGCAGCTTAGGTAGACAGGGGGGTAGTCAGCCCCAGCATTTT. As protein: CASSLGRQGGSQPQHF.

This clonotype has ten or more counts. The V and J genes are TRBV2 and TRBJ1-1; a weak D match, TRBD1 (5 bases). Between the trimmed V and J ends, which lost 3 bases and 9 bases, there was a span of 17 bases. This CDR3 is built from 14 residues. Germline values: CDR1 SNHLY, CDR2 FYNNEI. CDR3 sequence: CASSEQGNAVKAFF. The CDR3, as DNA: TGTGCCAGCAGTGAGCAGGGTAATGCGGTGAAAGCTTTCTTT.

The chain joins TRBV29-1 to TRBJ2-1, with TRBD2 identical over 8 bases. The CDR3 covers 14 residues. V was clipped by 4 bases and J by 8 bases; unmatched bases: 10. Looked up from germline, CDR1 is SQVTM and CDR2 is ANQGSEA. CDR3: CSVVAGGRGDEQFF. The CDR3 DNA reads TGCAGCGTTGTTGCGGGAGGCCGGGGGGATGAGCAGTTCTTC.

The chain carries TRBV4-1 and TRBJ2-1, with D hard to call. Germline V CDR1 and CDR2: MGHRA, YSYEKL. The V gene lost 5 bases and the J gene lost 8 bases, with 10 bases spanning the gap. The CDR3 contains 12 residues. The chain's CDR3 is CASSEPGDEQFF. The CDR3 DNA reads TGCGCCAGCAGCGAACCTGGGGATGAGCAGTTCTTC.

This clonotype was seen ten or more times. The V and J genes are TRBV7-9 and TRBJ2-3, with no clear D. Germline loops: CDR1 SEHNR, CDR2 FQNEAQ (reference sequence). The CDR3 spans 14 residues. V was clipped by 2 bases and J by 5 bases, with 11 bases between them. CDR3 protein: CASSLSAIGDTQYF. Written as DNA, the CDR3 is TGTGCCAGCAGCTTATCGGCCATCGGAGATACGCAGTATTTT. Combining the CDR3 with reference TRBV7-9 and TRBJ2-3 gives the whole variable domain DTGVSQNPRHKITKRGQNVTFRCDPISEHNRLYWYRQTLGQGPEFLTYFQNEAQLEKSRLLSDRFSAERPKGSFSTLEIQRTEQGDSAMYLCASSLSAIGDTQYFGPGTRLTVL.

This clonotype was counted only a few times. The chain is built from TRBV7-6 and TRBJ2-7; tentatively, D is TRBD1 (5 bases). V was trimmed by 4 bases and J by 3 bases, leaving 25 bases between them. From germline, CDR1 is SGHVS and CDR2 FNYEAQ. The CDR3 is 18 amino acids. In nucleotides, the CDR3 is TGTGCCAGCAGCTATGCTCCAACAGGTGGTCCTAAATTCTACGAGCAGTACTTC. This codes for CASSYAPTGGPKFYEQYF.

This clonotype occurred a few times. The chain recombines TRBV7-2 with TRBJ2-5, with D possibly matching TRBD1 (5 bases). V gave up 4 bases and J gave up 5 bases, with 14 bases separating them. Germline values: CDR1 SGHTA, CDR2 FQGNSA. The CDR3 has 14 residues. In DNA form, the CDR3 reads TGTGCCAGCAGCTCCCAAAGGGCAGGGGAGACCCAGTACTTC. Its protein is CASSSQRAGETQYF.

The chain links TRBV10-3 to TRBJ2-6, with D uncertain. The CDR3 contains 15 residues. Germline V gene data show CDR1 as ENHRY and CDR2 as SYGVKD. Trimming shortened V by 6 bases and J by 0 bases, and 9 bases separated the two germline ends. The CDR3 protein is CAIRDRDSGANVLTF. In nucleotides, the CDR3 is TGTGCCATCAGGGACCGAGACTCTGGGGCCAACGTCCTGACTTTC.

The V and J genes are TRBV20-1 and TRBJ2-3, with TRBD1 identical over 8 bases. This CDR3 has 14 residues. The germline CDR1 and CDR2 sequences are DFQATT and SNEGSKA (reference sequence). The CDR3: CSLLPDRATDTQYF. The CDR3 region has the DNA TGCAGCCTCCTTCCGGACAGGGCCACAGATACGCAGTATTTT.

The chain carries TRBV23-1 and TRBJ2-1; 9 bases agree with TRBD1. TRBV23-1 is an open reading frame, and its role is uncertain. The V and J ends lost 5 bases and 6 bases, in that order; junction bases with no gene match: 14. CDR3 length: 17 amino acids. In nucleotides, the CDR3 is TGCGCCAGCAGTTCGGAAAGGGACAGGGAGCAATCCAATGAGCAGTTCTTC. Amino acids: CASSSERDREQSNEQFF.

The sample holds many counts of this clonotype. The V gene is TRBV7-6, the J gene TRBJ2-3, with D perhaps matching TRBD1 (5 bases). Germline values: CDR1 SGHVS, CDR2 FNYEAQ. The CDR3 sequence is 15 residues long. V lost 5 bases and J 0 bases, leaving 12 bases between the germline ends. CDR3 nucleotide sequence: TGTGCCAGCAGCCTCCAGGGTGTCAGCACAGATACGCAGTATTTT. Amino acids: CASSLQGVSTDTQYF.

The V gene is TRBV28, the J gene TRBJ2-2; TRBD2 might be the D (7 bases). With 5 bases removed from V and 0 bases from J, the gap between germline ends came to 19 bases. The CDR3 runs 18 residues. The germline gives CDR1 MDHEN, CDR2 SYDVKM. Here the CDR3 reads CASSQMRGGPANTGELFF. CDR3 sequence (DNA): TGTGCCAGCAGTCAAATGAGGGGGGGGCCAGCGAACACCGGGGAGCTGTTTTTT.